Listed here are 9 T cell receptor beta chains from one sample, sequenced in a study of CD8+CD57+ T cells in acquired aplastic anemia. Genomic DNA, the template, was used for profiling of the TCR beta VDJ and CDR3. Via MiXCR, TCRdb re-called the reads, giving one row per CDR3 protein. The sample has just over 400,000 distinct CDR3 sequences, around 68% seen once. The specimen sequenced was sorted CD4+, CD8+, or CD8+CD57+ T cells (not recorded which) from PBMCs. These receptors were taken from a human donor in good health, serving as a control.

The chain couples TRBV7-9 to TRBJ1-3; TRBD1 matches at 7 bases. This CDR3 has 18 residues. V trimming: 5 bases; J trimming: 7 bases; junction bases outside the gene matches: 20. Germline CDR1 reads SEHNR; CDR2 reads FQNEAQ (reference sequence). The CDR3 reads CASSRGQRDTDAFNTIYF. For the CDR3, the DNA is TGTGCCAGCAGCAGGGGACAGAGGGACACTGATGCTTTCAACACCATATATTTT.

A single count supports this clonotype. In nucleotides, the CDR3 is TGCAGTGCTCAGAGCGATGGGAGGGCCACAGATACGCAGTATTTT. The encoded protein is CSAQSDGRATDTQYF. The chain uses TRBV20-1 and TRBJ2-3, with 7 bases lining up with TRBD2. J lost 2 bases, V lost 5 bases, and 10 bases had no gene match. The germline gives CDR1 DFQATT, CDR2 SNEGSKA (reference sequence). The CDR3 contains 15 residues.

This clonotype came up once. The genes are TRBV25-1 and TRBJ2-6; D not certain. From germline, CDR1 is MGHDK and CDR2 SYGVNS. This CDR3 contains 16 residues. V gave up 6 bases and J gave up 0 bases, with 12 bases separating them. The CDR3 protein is CASSLHKLSGANVLTF. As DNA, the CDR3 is TGTGCCAGCAGCTTGCATAAGCTCTCTGGGGCCAACGTCCTGACTTTC.

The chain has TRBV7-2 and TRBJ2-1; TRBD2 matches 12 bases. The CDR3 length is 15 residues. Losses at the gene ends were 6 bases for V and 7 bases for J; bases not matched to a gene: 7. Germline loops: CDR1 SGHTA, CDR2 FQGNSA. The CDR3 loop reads CASRPGGTSGNEQFF. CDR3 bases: TGTGCCAGCAGACCAGGGGGGACTAGCGGGAATGAGCAGTTCTTC. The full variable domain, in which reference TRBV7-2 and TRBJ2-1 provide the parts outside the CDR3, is GAGVSQSPSNKVTEKGKDVELRCDPISGHTALYWYRQSLGQGLEFLIYFQGNSAPDKSGLPSDRFSAERTGGSVSTLTIQRTQQEDSAVYLCASRPGGTSGNEQFFGPGTRLTVL.

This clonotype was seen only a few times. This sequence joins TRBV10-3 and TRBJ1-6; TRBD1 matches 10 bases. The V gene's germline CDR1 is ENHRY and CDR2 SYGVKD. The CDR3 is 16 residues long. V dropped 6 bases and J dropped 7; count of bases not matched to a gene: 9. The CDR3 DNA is TGTGCCATCAGCGCCCTCCGGGACAGGGGAAATTCACCCCTCCACTTT. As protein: CAISALRDRGNSPLHF.

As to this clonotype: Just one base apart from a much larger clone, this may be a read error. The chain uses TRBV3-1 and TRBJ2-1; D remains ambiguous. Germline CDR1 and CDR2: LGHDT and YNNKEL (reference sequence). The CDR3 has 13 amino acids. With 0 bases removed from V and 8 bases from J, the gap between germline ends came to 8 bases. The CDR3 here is CASSQDRNDEQFF. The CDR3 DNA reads TGTGCCAGCAGCCAAGACAGGAACGATGAGCAGTTCTTC.

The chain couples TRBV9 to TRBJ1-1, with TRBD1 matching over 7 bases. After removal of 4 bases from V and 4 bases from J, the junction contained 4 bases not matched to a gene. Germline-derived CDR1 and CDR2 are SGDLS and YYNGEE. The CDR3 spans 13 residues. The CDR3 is CASSPQGFTEAFF. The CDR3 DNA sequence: TGTGCCAGCAGCCCACAGGGGTTCACTGAAGCTTTCTTT.

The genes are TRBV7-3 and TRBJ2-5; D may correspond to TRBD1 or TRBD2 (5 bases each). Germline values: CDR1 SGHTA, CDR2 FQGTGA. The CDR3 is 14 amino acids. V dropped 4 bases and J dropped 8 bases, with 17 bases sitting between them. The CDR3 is CASSSFGAESTQYF. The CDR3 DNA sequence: TGTGCCAGCAGCTCGTTCGGGGCGGAATCAACCCAGTACTTC.

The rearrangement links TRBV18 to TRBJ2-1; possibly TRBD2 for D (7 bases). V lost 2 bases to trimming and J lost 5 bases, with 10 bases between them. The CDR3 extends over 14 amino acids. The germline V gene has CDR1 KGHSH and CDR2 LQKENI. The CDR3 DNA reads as TGTGCCAGCTCACCAGGGGAGGGGGACAATGAGCAGTTCTTC. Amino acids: CASSPGEGDNEQFF.